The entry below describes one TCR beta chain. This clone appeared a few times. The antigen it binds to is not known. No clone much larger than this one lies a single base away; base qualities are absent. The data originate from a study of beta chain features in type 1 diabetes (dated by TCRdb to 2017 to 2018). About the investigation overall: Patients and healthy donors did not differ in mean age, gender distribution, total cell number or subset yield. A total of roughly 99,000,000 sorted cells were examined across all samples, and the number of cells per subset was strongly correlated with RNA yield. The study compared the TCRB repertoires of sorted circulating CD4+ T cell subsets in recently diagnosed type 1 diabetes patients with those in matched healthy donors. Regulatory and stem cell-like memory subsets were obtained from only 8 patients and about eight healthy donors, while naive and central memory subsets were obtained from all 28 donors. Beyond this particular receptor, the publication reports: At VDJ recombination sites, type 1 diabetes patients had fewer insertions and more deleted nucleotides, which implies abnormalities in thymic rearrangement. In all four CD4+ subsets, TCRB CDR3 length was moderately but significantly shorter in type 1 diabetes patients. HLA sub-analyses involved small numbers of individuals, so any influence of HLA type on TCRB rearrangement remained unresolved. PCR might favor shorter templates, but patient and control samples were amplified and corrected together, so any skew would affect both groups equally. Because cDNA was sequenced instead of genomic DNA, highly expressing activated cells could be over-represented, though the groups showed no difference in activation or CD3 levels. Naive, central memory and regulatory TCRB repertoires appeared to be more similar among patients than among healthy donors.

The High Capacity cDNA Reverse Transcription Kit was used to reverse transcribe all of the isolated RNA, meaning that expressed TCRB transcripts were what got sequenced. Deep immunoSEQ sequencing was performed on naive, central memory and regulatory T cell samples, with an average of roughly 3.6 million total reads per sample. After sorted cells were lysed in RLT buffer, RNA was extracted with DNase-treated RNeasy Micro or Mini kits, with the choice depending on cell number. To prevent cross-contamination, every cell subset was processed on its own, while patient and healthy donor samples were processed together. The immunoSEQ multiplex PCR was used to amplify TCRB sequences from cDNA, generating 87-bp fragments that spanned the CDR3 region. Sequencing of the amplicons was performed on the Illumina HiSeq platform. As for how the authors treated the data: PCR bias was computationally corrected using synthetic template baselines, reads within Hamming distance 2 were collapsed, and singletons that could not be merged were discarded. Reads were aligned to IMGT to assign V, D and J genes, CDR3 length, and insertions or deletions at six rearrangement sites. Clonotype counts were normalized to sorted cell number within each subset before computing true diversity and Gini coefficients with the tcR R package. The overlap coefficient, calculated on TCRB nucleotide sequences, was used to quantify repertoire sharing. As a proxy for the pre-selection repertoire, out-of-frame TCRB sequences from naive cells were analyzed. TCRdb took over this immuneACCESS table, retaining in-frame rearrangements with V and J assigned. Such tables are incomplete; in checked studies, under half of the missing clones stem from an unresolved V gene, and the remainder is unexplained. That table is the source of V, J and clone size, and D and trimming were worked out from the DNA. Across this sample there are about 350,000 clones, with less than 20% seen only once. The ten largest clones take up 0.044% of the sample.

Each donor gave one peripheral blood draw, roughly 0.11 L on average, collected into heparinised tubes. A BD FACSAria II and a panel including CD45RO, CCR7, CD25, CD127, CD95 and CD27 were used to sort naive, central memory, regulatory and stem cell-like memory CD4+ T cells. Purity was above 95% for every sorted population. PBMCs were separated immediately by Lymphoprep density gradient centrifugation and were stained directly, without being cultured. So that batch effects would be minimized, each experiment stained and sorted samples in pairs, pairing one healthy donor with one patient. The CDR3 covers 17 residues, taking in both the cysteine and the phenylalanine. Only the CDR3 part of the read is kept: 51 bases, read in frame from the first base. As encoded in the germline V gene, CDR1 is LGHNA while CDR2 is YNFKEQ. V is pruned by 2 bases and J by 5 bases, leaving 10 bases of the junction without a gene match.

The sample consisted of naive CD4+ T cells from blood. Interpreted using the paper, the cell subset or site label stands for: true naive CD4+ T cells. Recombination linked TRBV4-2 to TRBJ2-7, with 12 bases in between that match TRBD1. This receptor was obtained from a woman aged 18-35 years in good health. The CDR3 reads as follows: CASSQMILGQGAHEQYF. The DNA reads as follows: TGTGCCAGCAGCCAAATGATTCTGGGACAGGGGGCCCACGAGCAGTACTTC.